This is a list of T cell receptor beta chains from one sample in a study of cytomegalovirus exposure and HLA in healthy donors. Method: immunoSEQ multiplex PCR; TCRdb's copy keeps in-frame clones and lacks some. The sample records some 270,000 clones, 75% to 85% being singletons. The specimen sequenced was PBMCs. These receptors came from a girl aged 2-15 years in good health and CMV-seronegative. The CDR3 runs from the conserved cysteine through the conserved F or W. A D gene is named only where the DNA matches it firmly. Size is stated for part of the rows, as once, few or many counts, or as a class when the clone is expanded.

TRBV19	-	-	TRBJ2-5	CASSIGLLTARTETQYF	TGTGCCAGTAGTATTGGACTACTTACGGCCAGGACAGAGACCCAGTACTTC
TRBV5-1	-	TRBD1	TRBJ1-1	CASSFLGQRNTEAFF	TGCGCCAGCAGCTTCCTGGGACAGAGGAACACTGAAGCTTTCTTT
TRBV7-2	-	-	TRBJ1-2	CASSLVVTGSWYGYTF	TGTGCCAGCAGCTTAGTCGTTACAGGGAGTTGGTATGGCTACACCTTC
TRBV4-1	-	-	TRBJ2-3	CASSQARRGAIDTQYF	TGCGCCAGCAGCCAAGCGAGGCGGGGCGCTATAGATACGCAGTATTTT
TRBV5-1	-	TRBD2	TRBJ2-3	CASQRGYTDTQYF	TGCGCCAGTCAGCGGGGTTACACAGATACGCAGTATTTT
TRBV25-1	-	-	TRBJ1-5	CASSGTGNQPQHF	TGTGCCAGCAGTGGTACAGGGAATCAGCCCCAGCATTTT
TRBV7-3	-	TRBD2	TRBJ2-1	CASSLGAGASGDEQFF	TGTGCCAGCAGCTTAGGGGCGGGAGCTTCCGGCGATGAGCAGTTCTTC
TRBV19	-	-	TRBJ2-1	CASSIFHSSYNEQFF	TGTGCCAGTAGTATCTTCCATAGCTCCTACAATGAGCAGTTCTTC
TRBV2	-	-	TRBJ2-5	CASSDPPTVLPNQETQHF	TGTGCCAGCAGTGATCCCCCCACAGTCCTACCGAATCAAGAGACCCAGCACTTC
TRBV10-2	-	TRBD2	TRBJ2-1	CASSLPSGRGDNEQFF	TGCGCCAGCAGTCTGCCTAGCGGGAGGGGAGACAATGAGCAGTTCTTC
TRBV19	-	TRBD1	TRBJ2-5	CASSTPGQGAEETQYF	TGTGCCAGTAGTACCCCGGGGCAGGGGGCGGAAGAGACCCAGTACTTC
TRBV27	-	TRBD1	TRBJ1-2	CASRRTGGNYGYTF	TGTGCCAGCAGGAGGACAGGGGGTAACTATGGCTACACCTTC
TRBV30	-	-	TRBJ1-3	CAWSALGNTIYF	TGTGCCTGGAGTGCCCTCGGAAACACCATATATTTT
TRBV28	-	TRBD2	TRBJ2-7	CASITPGLADSYEQYF	TGTGCCAGCATCACCCCGGGACTAGCGGACTCCTACGAGCAGTACTTC
TRBV7-9	-	TRBD1	TRBJ2-3	CASNPGQGSADTQYF	TGTGCCAGCAACCCGGGACAGGGGAGCGCAGATACGCAGTATTTT
TRBV6-5	-	TRBD1	TRBJ1-1	CASSTDREDHTEAFF	TGTGCCAGCAGTACTGACAGGGAGGATCACACTGAAGCTTTCTTT
TRBV27	-	-	TRBJ1-1	CASSVNSNTEAFF	TGTGCCAGCTCGGTCAATTCAAACACTGAAGCTTTCTTT
TRBV4-2	-	TRBD2	TRBJ2-1	CASSQDRLADNEQFF	TGTGCCAGCAGCCAAGATCGCCTAGCGGACAATGAGCAGTTCTTC
TRBV6-5	-	-	TRBJ1-6	CASHRGSNSPLHF	TGTGCCAGCCACCGGGGAAGTAATTCACCCCTCCACTTT
TRBV9	few	-	TRBJ1-3	CASSAGLSSGNTIYF	TGTGCCAGCAGTGCGGGTCTTTCCTCTGGAAACACCATATATTTT
TRBV4-2	-	TRBD1	TRBJ2-7	CASSRPSTGIVYF	TGTGCCAGCAGCCGCCCGTCGACAGGGATCGTGTACTTC
TRBV4-1	-	-	TRBJ2-7	CASSQDRLPDYEQYF	TGCGCCAGCAGCCAAGATCGACTGCCAGACTACGAGCAGTACTTC
TRBV10-3	once	TRBD1	TRBJ2-2	CAISESSFRPGQGFTTGELFF	TGTGCCATCAGTGAGTCGAGTTTTAGGCCGGGACAGGGTTTTACCACCGGGGAGCTGTTTTTT
TRBV11-1	once	-	TRBJ1-1	CASSSRDIPDTEAFF	TGTGCCAGCAGCTCCCGGGACATCCCCGACACTGAAGCTTTCTTT
TRBV27	-	TRBD2	TRBJ2-3	CASSLTSGGTDTQYF	TGTGCCAGCAGTTTGACTAGCGGGGGAACAGATACGCAGTATTTT
TRBV30	-	-	TRBJ2-7	CAWSVRRYEQYF	TGTGCCTGGAGTGTCCGCCGGTACGAGCAGTACTTC
TRBV5-1	-	-	TRBJ2-3	CASSSDTQYF	TGCGCCAGCAGCTCGGATACGCAGTATTTT
TRBV29-1	-	-	TRBJ2-3	CSVPRAASTDTQYF	TGCAGCGTCCCGCGAGCGGCAAGCACAGATACGCAGTATTTT
TRBV13	-	TRBD2	TRBJ2-7	CASSLGLAYEQYF	TGTGCCAGCAGCCTCGGACTAGCCTACGAGCAGTACTTC
TRBV29-1	-	TRBD2	TRBJ2-1	CSFRRGGIINEQFF	TGCAGCTTCCGCCGGGGGGGCATCATAAATGAGCAGTTCTTC
TRBV5-1	-	-	TRBJ1-2	CASSLSGITNYGYTF	TGCGCCAGCAGCTTGTCAGGGATAACTAACTATGGCTACACCTTC
TRBV6-5	-	-	TRBJ1-2	CASFGDIYGYTF	TGTGCCAGCTTTGGTGACATCTATGGCTACACCTTC
TRBV5-5	few	-	TRBJ2-7	CASSLGRVGGYEQYF	TGTGCCAGCAGCTTAGGTAGGGTAGGGGGCTACGAGCAGTACTTC
TRBV11-2	-	TRBD2	TRBJ2-7	CASSPSGTRRMGEQYF	TGTGCCAGCAGCCCCTCTGGGACTAGGCGGATGGGAGAGCAGTACTTC
TRBV5-6	-	-	TRBJ2-7	CASSLAFQGRSSYEQYF	TGTGCCAGCAGCTTGGCTTTCCAGGGTAGGAGCTCCTACGAGCAGTACTTC
TRBV9	-	-	TRBJ2-7	CASSAGLTHEQYF	TGTGCCAGCAGCGCAGGGTTAACCCACGAGCAGTACTTC
TRBV4-1	-	TRBD1	TRBJ1-5	CASSAGQEDSNQPQHF	TGCGCCAGCAGCGCAGGACAGGAGGATAGCAATCAGCCCCAGCATTTT
TRBV7-2	-	-	TRBJ2-4	CASSFPGLIAKNIQYF	TGTGCCAGCAGCTTCCCGGGACTGATAGCCAAAAACATTCAGTACTTC
TRBV2	-	TRBD2	TRBJ2-2	CASSEEWLAGGGGELFF	TGTGCCAGCAGTGAAGAGTGGCTAGCGGGAGGAGGCGGGGAGCTGTTTTTT
TRBV4-2	-	-	TRBJ1-6	CASSQEPSQGPNSPLHF	TGTGCCAGCAGCCAAGAACCCTCTCAGGGTCCCAATTCACCCCTCCACTTT
TRBV5-4	-	TRBD1	TRBJ2-2	CAFMPGPGQGAYGELFF	TGTGCCTTCATGCCTGGACCGGGACAGGGGGCGTACGGGGAGCTGTTTTTT